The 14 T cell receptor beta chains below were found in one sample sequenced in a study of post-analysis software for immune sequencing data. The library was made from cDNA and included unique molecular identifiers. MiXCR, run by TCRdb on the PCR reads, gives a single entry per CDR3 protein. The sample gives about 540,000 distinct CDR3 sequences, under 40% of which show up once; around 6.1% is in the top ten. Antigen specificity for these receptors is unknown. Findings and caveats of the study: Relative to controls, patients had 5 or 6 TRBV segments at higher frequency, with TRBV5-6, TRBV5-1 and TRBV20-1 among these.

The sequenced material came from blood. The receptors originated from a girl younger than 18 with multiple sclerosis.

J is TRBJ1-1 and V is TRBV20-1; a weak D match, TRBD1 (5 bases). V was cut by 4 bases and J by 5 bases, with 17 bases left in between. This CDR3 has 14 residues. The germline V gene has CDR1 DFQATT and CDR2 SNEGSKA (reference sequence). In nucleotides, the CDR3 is TGCAGTGCTAAAACAGGCCGGGGTAGGACTGAAGCTTTCTTT. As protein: CSAKTGRGRTEAFF.

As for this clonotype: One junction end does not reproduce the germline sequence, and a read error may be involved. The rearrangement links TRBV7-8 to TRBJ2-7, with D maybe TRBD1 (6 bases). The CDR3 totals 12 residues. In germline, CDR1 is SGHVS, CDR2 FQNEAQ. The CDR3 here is CASALGAYEQYF. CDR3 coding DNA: TGTGCCAGTGCGTTGGGGGCCTACGAACAGTACTTC.

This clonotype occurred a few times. The chain's CDR3 is CASSPGFYNEQFF. DNA of the CDR3: TGTGCCAGCAGTCCAGGATTTTACAATGAGCAGTTCTTC. This chain links TRBV12-3 or TRBV12-4 with TRBJ2-1; D is ambiguous. Trimming took 5 bases from V and 4 from J, leaving 9 bases between them. This CDR3 contains 13 residues.

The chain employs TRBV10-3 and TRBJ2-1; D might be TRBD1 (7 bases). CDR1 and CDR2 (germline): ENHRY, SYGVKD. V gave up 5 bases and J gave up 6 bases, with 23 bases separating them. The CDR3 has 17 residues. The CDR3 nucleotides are TGTGCCATCAGTAACTCCCGGGACGGCAGGGGGGCCAATGAGCAGTTCTTC. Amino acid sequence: CAISNSRDGRGANEQFF.

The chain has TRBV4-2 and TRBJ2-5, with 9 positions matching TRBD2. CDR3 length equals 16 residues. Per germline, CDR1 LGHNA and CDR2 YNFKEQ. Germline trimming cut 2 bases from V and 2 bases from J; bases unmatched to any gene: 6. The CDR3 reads CASSQRPTSGQETQYF. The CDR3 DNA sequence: TGTGCCAGCAGCCAAAGGCCGACTAGCGGACAAGAGACCCAGTACTTC.

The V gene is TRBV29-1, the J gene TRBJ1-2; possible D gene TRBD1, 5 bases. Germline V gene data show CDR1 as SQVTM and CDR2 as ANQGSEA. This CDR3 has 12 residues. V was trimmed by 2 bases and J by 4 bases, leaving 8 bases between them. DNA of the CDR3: TGCAGCGTTGAACGGGGGGGCTATGGCTACACCTTC. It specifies CSVERGGYGYTF.

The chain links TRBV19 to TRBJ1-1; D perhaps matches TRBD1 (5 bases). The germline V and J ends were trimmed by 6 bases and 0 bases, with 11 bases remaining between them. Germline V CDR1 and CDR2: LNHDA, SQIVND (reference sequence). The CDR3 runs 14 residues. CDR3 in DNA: TGTGCCAGTAGGGTTCAGGGTATGAACACTGAAGCTTTCTTT. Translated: CASRVQGMNTEAFF. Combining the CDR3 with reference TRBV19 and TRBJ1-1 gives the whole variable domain DGGITQSPKYLFRKEGQNVTLSCEQNLNHDAMYWYRQDPGQGLRLIYYSQIVNDFQKGDIAEGYSVSREKKESFPLTVTSAQKNPTAFYLCASRVQGMNTEAFFGQGTRLTVV.

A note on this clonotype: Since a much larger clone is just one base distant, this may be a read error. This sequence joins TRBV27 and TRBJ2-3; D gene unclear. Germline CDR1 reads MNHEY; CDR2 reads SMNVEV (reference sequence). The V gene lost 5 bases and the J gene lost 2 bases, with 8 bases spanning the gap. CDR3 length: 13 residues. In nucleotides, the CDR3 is TGTGCCAGCAGTGTCGGGTACACAGATACGCAGTATTTT. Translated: CASSVGYTDTQYF.

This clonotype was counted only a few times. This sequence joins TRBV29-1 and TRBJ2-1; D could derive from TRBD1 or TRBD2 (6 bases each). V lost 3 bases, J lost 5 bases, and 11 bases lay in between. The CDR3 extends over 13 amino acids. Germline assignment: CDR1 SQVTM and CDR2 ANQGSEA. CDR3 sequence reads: CSVDTGAHNEQFF. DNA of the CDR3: TGCAGCGTTGATACGGGGGCTCACAATGAGCAGTTCTTC.

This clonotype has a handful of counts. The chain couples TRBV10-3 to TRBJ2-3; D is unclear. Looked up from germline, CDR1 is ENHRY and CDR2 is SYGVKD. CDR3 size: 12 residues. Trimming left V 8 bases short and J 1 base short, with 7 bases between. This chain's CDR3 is CAIGARTDTQYF. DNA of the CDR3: TGTGCCATCGGTGCGCGCACAGATACGCAGTATTTT.

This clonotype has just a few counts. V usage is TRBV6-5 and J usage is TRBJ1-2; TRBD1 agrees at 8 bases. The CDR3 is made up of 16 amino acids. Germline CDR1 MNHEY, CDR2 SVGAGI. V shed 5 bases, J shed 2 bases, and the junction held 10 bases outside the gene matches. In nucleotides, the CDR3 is TGTGCCAGCAGTCCCCACGGACAGGGAGAAAACTATGGCTACACCTTC. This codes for CASSPHGQGENYGYTF.

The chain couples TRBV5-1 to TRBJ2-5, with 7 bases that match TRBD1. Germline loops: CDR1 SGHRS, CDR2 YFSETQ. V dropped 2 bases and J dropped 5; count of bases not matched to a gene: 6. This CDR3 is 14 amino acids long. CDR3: CASSFTGARETQYF. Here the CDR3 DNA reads TGCGCCAGCAGCTTCACAGGGGCTCGGGAGACCCAGTACTTC.

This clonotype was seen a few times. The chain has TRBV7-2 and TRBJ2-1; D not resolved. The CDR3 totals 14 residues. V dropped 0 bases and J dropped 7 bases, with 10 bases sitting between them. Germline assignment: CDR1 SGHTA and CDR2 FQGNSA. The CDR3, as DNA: TGTGCCAGCAGCTTAGCGCTGGGCCGGAATGAGCAGTTCTTC. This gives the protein CASSLALGRNEQFF.

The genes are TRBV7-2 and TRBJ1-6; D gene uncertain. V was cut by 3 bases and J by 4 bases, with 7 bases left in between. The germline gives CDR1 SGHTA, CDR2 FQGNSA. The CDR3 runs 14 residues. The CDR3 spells CASSFRRYNSPLHF. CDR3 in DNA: TGTGCCAGCAGCTTCAGGCGGTATAATTCACCCCTCCACTTT.